This entry features one T cell receptor beta chain sequence. The V gene end was trimmed by 6 bases and the J gene end by 3 bases; junction bases not matched to a gene: 9. Germline CDR1 MNHEY, CDR2 SVGAGI. The CDR3 is 15 residues long. Original handling: For nucleated cells, counts were estimated from reference gene primer amplification. Using immunoSEQ multiplex PCR, the repertoire was profiled, and TCRdb retains in-frame clones only, with some absent. That table is the source of V, J and clone size, and D and trimming were worked out from the DNA. In the table there are about 130,000 clones, roughly four fifths of which are singletons. This sample is drawn from a study of blood T cell repertoires in COVID-19.

The sequencing sample was made of peripheral blood. This TCR came from a woman in her 50s with acute or convalescent COVID-19. V usage is TRBV6-5 and J usage is TRBJ2-5; TRBD2 matches 8 bases. In nucleotides, the CDR3 is TGTGCCAGCAGCGACCACGGGGGGGGGAAAGAGACCCAGTACTTC. Translated: CASSDHGGGKETQYF.